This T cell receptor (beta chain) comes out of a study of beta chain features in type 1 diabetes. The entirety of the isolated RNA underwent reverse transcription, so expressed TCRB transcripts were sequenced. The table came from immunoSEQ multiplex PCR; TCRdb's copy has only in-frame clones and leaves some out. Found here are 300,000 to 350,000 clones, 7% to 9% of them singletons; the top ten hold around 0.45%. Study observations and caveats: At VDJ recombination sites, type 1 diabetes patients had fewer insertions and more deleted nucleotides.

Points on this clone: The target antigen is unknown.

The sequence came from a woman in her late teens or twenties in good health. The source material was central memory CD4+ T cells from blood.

The CDR3 sequence: CASVSGGSYNEQFF. In DNA form, the CDR3 reads TGTGCCAGTGTTAGCGGGGGATCCTACAATGAGCAGTTCTTC. The chain has TRBV19 and TRBJ2-1; 9 bases map to TRBD2. The trim removed 8 bases at V and 1 base at J, leaving 3 bases unmatched. The V gene's germline CDR1 is LNHDA and CDR2 SQIVND (reference sequence). This CDR3 has 14 amino acids.